This TCR beta chain was recovered during a study of identical twins. General study findings and limits: In beta out-of-frame sequences, the excess sharing between twins was weaker.

TCRdb processed the 5' RACE reads anew with MiXCR; each CDR3 protein has one entry. The sample yields 200,000 to 300,000 distinct CDR3 sequences, 6.5% to 9% seen once. A word on this clonotype: Its antigen is not identified.

Germline V CDR1 and CDR2: MNHNS, SASEGT. Trimming left V 6 bases short and J 7 bases short, with 12 bases between. The CDR3 length is 13 residues. This sample was shared with a second study, whose subject was yellow fever vaccine responses in identical twins.

Sequenced material: CD8+ T cells sorted from blood. The V and J genes are TRBV6-1 and TRBJ2-2, with D unresolved. The source of this sequence is a woman between 18 and 30 years old in good health. The CDR3 DNA is TGTGCCAGCAGCCCCTGGGGTAGCGGGGAGCTGTTTTTT. Translation gives CASSPWGSGELFF.